The T cell receptor beta chain under discussion was sequenced for a study of shared clonotypes between healthy human individuals. Repertoires were generated with immunoSEQ multiplex PCR, while TCRdb's copy carries only in-frame clones and drops some. The table records roughly 530,000 clones, almost 97% of them present only once. Germline CDR1 and CDR2: SSHAT and FNYEAQ (reference sequence). This CDR3 is built from 15 residues. V gave up 1 base and J gave up 4 bases; unmatched junction bases: 4. The chain couples TRBV7-7 to TRBJ2-1, with 7 bases identical to TRBD2. This clonotype was sampled from a woman aged 25 to 39 in good health. Sequenced: naive CD4+ T cells sorted from blood. This sample's subset: CD45RA+ positively selected. The CDR3 protein is CASSLGTSGYNEQFF. In nucleotides, the CDR3 is TGTGCCAGCAGCTTAGGGACTAGTGGTTACAATGAGCAGTTCTTC.